This T cell receptor (beta chain) was identified in a study of vaccination effects on CD4 cells after COVID-19. Overall study: Vaccine administered to participants consisted of two doses of either BNT162b2 or mRNA-1273. General study results and limits: Nearly all vaccine-induced clones in healthy recipients recognized only SARS-CoV-2.

Viral peptide pool expansion of antigen-specific CD4+ T cells preceded sequencing in the ViraFEST assay. Isolating CD4+ T cells followed more than 9 days of culture. Vaccinated participants had no history of SARS-CoV-2 infection and tested negative for nucleocapsid antibodies. Every well got around 1.9 million PBMC, which were grown with about 10 IU/ml IL-2 and around 10 ug/ml peptides. Researchers swapped half the medium for IL-2 medium on both days 3 and 7. Profiled with immunoSEQ multiplex PCR; TCRdb holds only in-frame clones, not every one. The repertoire holds tens of thousands of clones, with over 60% as singletons. This CDR3 spans 14 amino acids. V gave up 5 bases and J gave up 7 bases; unmatched junction bases: 6. Germline CDR1 is MNHEY and CDR2 is SMNVEV (reference sequence). Points on this clone: The antigen is not known.

Specimen: CD4+ T cells from PBMCs cultured with HCoV-NL63 spike peptides, collected before COVID-19 vaccination. V is TRBV27 and J is TRBJ1-5, with 9 bases fitting TRBD1. This receptor was obtained from a human donor who received a COVID-19 vaccine. CDR3 in amino acids: CASSTRQGVQPQHF. Written as DNA, the CDR3 is TGTGCCAGCAGTACCAGACAGGGGGTGCAGCCCCAGCATTTT.